These 25 T cell receptor beta chains came from one sample sequenced in a study of cytotoxic CD8 clonotypes in ibrutinib-treated CLL. Libraries were prepared by immunoSEQ multiplex PCR; TCRdb keeps only in-frame clonotypes and omits some of them. The sample holds some 70,000 clones, about nine tenths seen once. Sequences were derived from PBMCs, sampled after 12 months of ibrutinib treatment. Source of these receptors: a human donor with chronic lymphocytic leukemia.

CDR3 DNA sequence: TGCACCAGCAGCCAAGATATCGTGTGGGGGGCTCATGTTTGGGATGAAAAACTGTTTTTT. It is translated as CTSSQDIVWGAHVWDEKLFF. The chain uses TRBV1 and TRBJ1-4. TRBV1 is deemed a pseudogene. The CDR3 loop spans 20 amino acids.

This clone showed up just a few times. The chain combines TRBV19 with TRBJ1-5, with 7 positions matching TRBD1. In germline, CDR1 is LNHDA, CDR2 SQIVND (reference sequence). V shed 8 bases, J shed 4 bases, and the junction held 5 bases outside the gene matches. There are 13 residues in the CDR3. The CDR3 loop reads CASGQEVNQPQHF. The CDR3 region has the DNA TGTGCCAGTGGACAGGAGGTAAATCAGCCCCAGCATTTT.

The chain joins TRBV2 to TRBJ2-7, with D possibly being TRBD1 (5 bases). Germline V gene data show CDR1 as SNHLY and CDR2 as FYNNEI. The CDR3 spans 15 residues. V was trimmed by 7 bases and J by 3 bases, leaving 19 bases between them. This CDR3 reads CASTLGPAGFYEQYF. The CDR3 DNA reads TGTGCCAGCACCCTGGGGCCAGCAGGCTTCTACGAGCAGTACTTC.

V is TRBV27 and J is TRBJ1-1; D is ambiguous. Germline CDR1 and CDR2: MNHEY and SMNVEV (reference sequence). V lost 6 bases, J lost 2 bases, and 4 bases lay in between. The CDR3 extends over 11 amino acids. The CDR3 DNA follows: TGTGCCAGCAGACTCAACACTGAAGCTTTCTTT. It encodes CASRLNTEAFF.

The chain has TRBV11-3 and TRBJ2-7; D not resolved. CDR1 is SGHNT, CDR2 YENEEA, per germline. The V and J ends lost 4 bases and 4 bases respectively, with 8 bases between them. The CDR3 runs 12 residues. CDR3 amino acids: CASSSHLYEQYF. In DNA form, the CDR3 reads TGTGCCAGCAGCTCACACTTATACGAGCAGTACTTC.

The V call is TRBV2, the J call TRBJ2-1; 9 bases map to TRBD2. The germline V gene encodes CDR1 SNHLY and CDR2 FYNNEI. Trimming took 7 bases from V and 4 from J; bases not matched to a gene: 5. The CDR3 totals 14 residues. Here the CDR3 DNA reads TGTGCCAGCATGGGCGGGAGGGCATACAATGAGCAGTTCTTC. Its protein is CASMGGRAYNEQFF.

J is TRBJ2-5 and V is TRBV29-1; 8 bases match TRBD2. Looked up from germline, CDR1 is SQVTM and CDR2 is ANQGSEA. This CDR3 is 13 amino acids long. V lost 8 bases, J lost 2 bases, and 7 bases stayed unmatched. CDR3 coding DNA: TGCAGCACCCGACTAGCGCCACAAGAGACCCAGTACTTC. Amino acid sequence: CSTRLAPQETQYF.

The genes are TRBV7-9 and TRBJ2-1; tentative D call: TRBD2 (5 bases). Germline CDR1 reads SEHNR; CDR2 reads FQNEAQ (reference sequence). There are 15 residues in the CDR3. V was trimmed by 2 bases and J by 8 bases, leaving 16 bases between them. As DNA, the CDR3 is TGTGCCAGCAGCTTATGGCGGGTTGAGCACGATGAGCAGTTCTTC. Translating gives CASSLWRVEHDEQFF.

The chain has TRBV2 and TRBJ2-5; D is uncertain. The CDR3 spans 14 residues. Germline loops: CDR1 SNHLY, CDR2 FYNNEI. The V end lost 3 bases, the J end lost 0 bases, and 8 bases lay between the germline ends. CDR3 amino acids: CASSDQQNQETQYF. In DNA, the CDR3 is TGTGCCAGCAGTGATCAGCAGAACCAAGAGACCCAGTACTTC.

This chain connects TRBV5-1 to TRBJ1-1, with D possibly matching TRBD1 (5 bases). The CDR3 is 14 amino acids. Per the germline V gene, CDR1 is SGHRS and CDR2 is YFSETQ. Trimming stripped 0 bases from V and 5 bases from J, with 11 bases between. This CDR3 is CASSLVQGRTEAFF. The CDR3 DNA follows: TGCGCCAGCAGCTTGGTCCAGGGTCGGACTGAAGCTTTCTTT.

The chain has TRBV11-3 and TRBJ2-7; 7 bases agree with TRBD2. The CDR3 extends over 14 amino acids. Losses at the gene ends were 1 base for V and 2 bases for J; bases not matched to a gene: 2. CDR1 is SGHNT, CDR2 YENEEA, per germline. The CDR3 sequence is CASSLATSAYEQYF. The CDR3 DNA is TGTGCCAGCAGCTTAGCAACTAGCGCCTACGAGCAGTACTTC.

The J gene is TRBJ2-4, the V gene TRBV25-1; 9 bases are shared with TRBD2. With V trimmed by 4 bases and J by 5 bases, 9 bases remained unmatched. The germline V gene has CDR1 MGHDK and CDR2 SYGVNS. The CDR3 is 16 amino acids. CDR3 residues: CASSGAGGRYQNIQYF. As DNA, the CDR3 is TGTGCCAGCAGTGGAGCGGGAGGACGGTACCAAAACATTCAGTACTTC. The variable domain in full, completed from reference TRBV25-1 and TRBJ2-4, reads EADIYQTPRYLVIGTGKKITLECSQTMGHDKMYWYQQDPGMELHLIHYSYGVNSTEKGDLSSESTVSRIRTEHFPLTLESARPSHTSQYLCASSGAGGRYQNIQYFGAGTRLSVL.

The V gene is TRBV19, the J gene TRBJ1-5, with 10 bases that match TRBD1. The CDR3 covers 16 residues. In germline, CDR1 is LNHDA, CDR2 SQIVND (reference sequence). The trim removed 5 bases at V and 2 bases at J, leaving 6 bases unmatched. This CDR3 is CASSVRQGAGNQPQHF. DNA of the CDR3: TGTGCCAGTAGTGTCCGACAGGGGGCCGGCAATCAGCCCCAGCATTTT. The complete variable domain, with remaining parts taken from reference TRBV19 and TRBJ1-5, reads DGGITQSPKYLFRKEGQNVTLSCEQNLNHDAMYWYRQDPGQGLRLIYYSQIVNDFQKGDIAEGYSVSREKKESFPLTVTSAQKNPTAFYLCASSVRQGAGNQPQHFGDGTRLSIL.

The gene calls are TRBV11-1 and TRBJ2-7; perhaps TRBD2 as D (6 bases). Germline V lookup: CDR1 SGHAT, CDR2 FQDESV (reference sequence). The CDR3 loop spans 13 amino acids. Trimming pared 7 bases from V and 3 bases from J, leaving 13 bases between. The CDR3 DNA follows: TGTGCCAGCACCGGGGGTGGGGGCTACGAGCAGTACTTC. Translation gives CASTGGGGYEQYF.

J is TRBJ1-2 and V is TRBV19; D call uncertain. The CDR3 totals 13 residues. The V gene lost 9 bases and the J gene lost 2 bases, with 13 bases spanning the gap. The V gene's germline CDR1 is LNHDA and CDR2 SQIVND (reference sequence). Here the CDR3 reads CASSEPRNYGYTF. For the CDR3, the DNA is TGTGCCAGCTCGGAGCCGAGAAACTATGGCTACACCTTC.

The rearrangement joins TRBV7-9 to TRBJ2-2; D unresolved. CDR1 and CDR2 (germline): SEHNR, FQNEAQ (reference sequence). With 3 bases removed from V and 1 base from J, the gap between germline ends came to 15 bases. The CDR3 is made up of 17 amino acids. CDR3 protein: CASSFYRTRQNTGELFF. CDR3 sequence (DNA): TGTGCCAGCAGCTTTTACCGGACCAGACAGAACACCGGGGAGCTGTTTTTT.

The rearrangement joins TRBV5-5 to TRBJ2-6, with D unclear. Germline V gives CDR1 SGHKS, CDR2 YYEKEE (reference sequence). The length of the CDR3 is 16 residues. The V end was cut by 0 bases, the J end by 0 bases, with 7 bases between. The CDR3 bases are TGTGCCAGCAGCTTGGCTTGGAGCTCTGGGGCCAACGTCCTGACTTTC. Its translation is CASSLAWSSGANVLTF.

The rearrangement joins TRBV19 to TRBJ1-1; TRBD1 matches 8 bases. With V trimmed by 6 bases and J by 4 bases, 7 bases remained unmatched. The CDR3 runs to 14 residues. The germline V gene encodes CDR1 LNHDA and CDR2 SQIVND (reference sequence). The chain's CDR3 is CASRRQGSGTEAFF. The CDR3 region has the DNA TGTGCCAGTAGGCGACAGGGGTCGGGCACTGAAGCTTTCTTT.

V gene TRBV9 combines with J gene TRBJ2-7; 8 positions agree with TRBD2. The CDR3 consists of 14 residues. Germline V CDR1 and CDR2: SGDLS, YYNGEE. V lost 4 bases and J lost 4; bases outside the gene matches: 7. The CDR3: CASSFSGVGYEQYF. The CDR3 DNA sequence: TGTGCCAGCAGCTTTAGCGGGGTGGGGTACGAGCAGTACTTC.

This chain uses TRBV15 with TRBJ1-4; D unclear. The CDR3 loop spans 15 amino acids. V was clipped by 0 bases and J by 4 bases, with 9 bases between them. In germline, CDR1 is LNHNV, CDR2 YYDKDF (reference sequence). CDR3 region: CATSRDDRGNEKLFF. CDR3 DNA: TGTGCCACCAGCAGAGATGACCGGGGTAATGAAAAACTGTTTTTT.

This clone was counted a single time. The chain uses TRBV7-8 and TRBJ2-7; D is possibly TRBD1 or TRBD2 (5 bases each). CDR1 is SGHVS and CDR2 is FQNEAQ in the germline V gene. CDR3 length: 17 amino acids. The V gene lost 5 bases and the J gene lost 6 bases, with 26 bases spanning the gap. CDR3 sequence reads: CASSPPLRDGPFGEQYF. The CDR3 bases are TGTGCCAGCAGCCCGCCTCTCCGGGACGGCCCGTTTGGCGAGCAGTACTTC.

The chain has TRBV19 and TRBJ2-2, with D maybe TRBD1 (6 bases). CDR3 length: 15 amino acids. Trimming took off 3 bases at V and 4 bases at J, with 12 bases between the two ends. Germline V gene data show CDR1 as LNHDA and CDR2 as SQIVND (reference sequence). The CDR3 region is CASSIYGRGTGELFF. DNA for the CDR3: TGTGCCAGTAGTATTTACGGCAGGGGCACCGGGGAGCTGTTTTTT.

The genes are TRBV18 and TRBJ2-3; the D is unclear. Trimming pared 2 bases from V and 5 bases from J, leaving 5 bases between. The CDR3 is 12 amino acids. Germline loops: CDR1 KGHSH, CDR2 LQKENI. CDR3 bases: TGTGCCAGCTCACCATTGAGAGATACGCAGTATTTT. It translates to CASSPLRDTQYF.

The chain joins TRBV7-6 to TRBJ2-6, with D hard to call. V was cut by 3 bases and J by 7 bases, with 10 bases left in between. This CDR3 is 14 amino acids long. Germline assignment: CDR1 SGHVS and CDR2 FNYEAQ. CDR3 region: CASSFSEFANVLTF. CDR3 nucleotides: TGTGCCAGCAGCTTCTCAGAATTCGCCAACGTCCTGACTTTC.

The chain recombines TRBV21-1 with TRBJ2-1; TRBD2 is the table's D call and was not checked against the DNA. TRBV21-1 represents a pseudogene. The CDR3 spans 16 residues. The CDR3 DNA reads TGTGCCAGCAGCGGTCCGGTGGGACTGGCCATCGATGAGCAGTTCTTC. It is translated as CASSGPVGLAIDEQFF.